This T cell receptor (beta chain) was sequenced for a study of shared clonotypes between healthy human individuals (TCRdb year 2020). Context from the whole study: The cohort comprised two women and a few men aged 18 to 49 years. For each donor, three plates each were used for CD4 naive and CD4 memory, two plates were used for CD8 naive, and one plate was used for CD8 memory. The study deeply sequenced blood TCR repertoires of several healthy adults to estimate repertoire size and the extent of clonotype sharing between individuals. To increase sequencing depth and limit assay-specific biases, TCR repertoire library preparation and sequencing were carried out by different laboratories using diverse techniques. Leukapheresis yielded between about 0.94 and 10 billion PBMCs per donor.

What the research found in general, with its limitations: Compared with non-shared clonotypes, the clonotypes found in all four sorted-subset donors had higher generation probabilities. About 5% of naive CD4, 3.5% of naive CD8, roughly 2.4% of memory CD4, and over 0.35% of memory CD8 clonotypes were shared across a few donors. Because the study included only a small number of donors, the genetic and exposure-history diversity represented was limited. Sampling was restricted to blood, and TCR repertoires in tissues likely differ from the TCR repertoires found in blood. Naive subsets generally had larger estimated clonotype richness than memory subsets. Based on pairwise subsampling, the degree of clonotype sharing among donors was expected to be affected by sequencing depth. Incomplete sequencing was indicated by rarefaction of sorted-subset datasets, despite the large sequencing depth.

Using the deep immunoSEQ assay, multiplex PCR amplified TCR CDR3 regions from genomic DNA. Extracted genomic DNA from each cell subset was distributed evenly across all wells of several immunoSEQ 96-well plates, and each plate was treated as a replicate. For sorted subsets, each replicate PCR was loaded with 200 ng genomic DNA, equivalent to about 30,000 T cell genomes. Purified libraries were measured with a Qubit 3.0 fluorometer, size-checked on a Bioanalyzer 2100, and measured again with the KAPA Library Quantification kit. Each immunoSEQ 96-well plate was sequenced on its own single-read 150-cycle Illumina NextSeq 550 flow cell. Processing in the source paper ran as follows. The immunoSEQ output contained only junctional sequences without quality scores, so filtering could not match that applied to full-length reads. Sequences were annotated with PyIR, a Python wrapper for IgBLAST v1.9, using IMGT germline references to assign V/J genes and CDR3. Any read was removed if the V/J assignment was weak (E-value above 1e-6), the CDR3 was missing, or the read contained stop codons, out-of-frame junctions, or ambiguous translated residues. V3J clonotypes were defined by identical inferred V gene, J gene, and CDR3 amino acid sequence. To compute the percentage overlap between repertoires, the number of shared unique clonotypes was divided by the size of the smaller repertoire. Richness of each repertoire was evaluated using RTK rarefaction, the Chao1 estimator, and Recon v2.1 estimates of unobserved clonotypes. Generation probabilities for all TCRbeta clonotypes obtained by the gDNA method from four donors were computed using OLGA. TCRdb obtained this table from immuneACCESS and retained in-frame rearrangements with V and J assigned. These tables miss some clones; where compared with another copy, unresolved V genes account for less than half of the shortfall, and the remainder is unexplained. The V and J calls and the clone size are those of that table, but D and trimming were determined from the DNA. The sample records 170,000 or so clones, 60% to 75% of which are singletons. Jointly, the top ten make up 10% of the sample.

The donors were healthy, HIV-negative adults with no recently reported acute infections or vaccinations. Every donor was a Caucasian adult living in Nashville, Tennessee, USA. CD4+ T cells were enriched by magnetic negative selection, after which naive cells were positively selected on CD45RA and the negative fraction was taken as the memory subset. Blood was obtained by leukapheresis, after which PBMCs were separated by Ficoll-Histopaque density gradient centrifugation and cryopreserved in liquid nitrogen vapor phase. Analytical flow cytometry was used to check the purity and quantity of every magnetically sorted T cell population. Genomic DNA was isolated from every sorted fraction and measured by UV absorbance on a Nanodrop 2000c. From the cysteine through the phenylalanine, the CDR3 covers 13 amino acids. The kept DNA is CDR3 alone, 39 bases in frame from the first base. V is shortened by 5 bases, J by 7 bases, and the region joining them spans 12 bases. CDR1 SGHVS and CDR2 FNYEAQ are derived from the germline V gene.

A few counts support this clone. The target of this receptor is not known. No base quality information exists; no much larger clone differs at one position. Specimen: memory CD4+ T cells sorted from blood. The cell subset or site label here, explained by the study, means: CD45RA-negative fraction. This chain is built from TRBV7-6 and TRBJ1-5; D gene: possibly TRBD1, on 5 matching bases. The sequence came from a man aged 30 to 39 in good health. The DNA reads as follows: TGTGCCAGCAGCCAACAGGCAAGCCAGCCCCAGCATTTT. Translation gives CASSQQASQPQHF.